A single sample gave rise to the 3 T cell receptor beta chains below, sequenced in a study of cytomegalovirus exposure and HLA in healthy donors. The PCR contained 60 Vbeta and 13 Jbeta primers. Data came from immunoSEQ multiplex PCR; TCRdb stores just in-frame clones and leaves some out. The data contain 100,000 to 120,000 clones, more than 75% of them seen just once; the ten biggest clones take up around 2%. What was sequenced was PBMCs. The receptors originated from a man aged 35-49 years in good health and CMV-seronegative.

This sequence joins TRBV30 and TRBJ1-2; TRBD1 aligns across 7 bases. Germline CDR1 is GTSNPN and CDR2 is SVGIG (reference sequence). V shed 2 bases and J 8 bases; nucleotides not matched to a gene: 5. CDR3 size: 12 residues. CDR3 sequence reads: CAWSIGGHGYTF. In nucleotides, the CDR3 is TGTGCCTGGAGTATAGGGGGCCACGGCTACACCTTC. Combining the CDR3 with reference TRBV30 and TRBJ1-2 gives the whole variable domain SQTIHQWPATLVQPVGSPLSLECTVEGTSNPNLYWYRQAAGRGLQLLFYSVGIGQISSEVPQNLSASRPQDRQFILSSKKLLLSDSGFYLCAWSIGGHGYTFGSGTRLTVV.

This chain connects TRBV2 to TRBJ2-5, with D hard to call. This CDR3 is 13 amino acids long. V lost 1 base, J lost 2 bases, and 5 bases lay in between. Looked up from germline, CDR1 is SNHLY and CDR2 is FYNNEI. CDR3 loop: CASSEVEQETQYF. The CDR3 region has the DNA TGTGCCAGCAGTGAAGTGGAGCAAGAGACCCAGTACTTC.

This clone has only one observation. This rearrangement joins TRBV10-1 to TRBJ1-3; 7 bases align to TRBD1. The CDR3 is 16 amino acids. The ends lost 9 bases at V and 4 bases at J; junction bases unmatched: 15. Germline CDR1 is WNHNN and CDR2 is SYGVQD (reference sequence). CDR3: CASNLRQGTPGNTIYF. CDR3 bases: TGCGCCAGTAATCTCAGACAGGGAACGCCGGGAAACACCATATATTTT.